The clone carrying this T cell receptor beta chain is a singleton in its sample. Its antigen is still unknown. It was genomic DNA that served as the template for profiling TCR beta VDJ and CDR3. TCRdb independently ran MiXCR on the reads; one entry per CDR3 protein. The data hold roughly 150,000 distinct CDR3 sequences, with around 48% observed a single time. The CDR3 spans 13 residues. Deletions cut 4 bases from V and 5 bases from J, with 11 bases between. Germline V gene data show CDR1 as MNHEY and CDR2 as SMNVEV (reference sequence). The sample belongs to a study of CD8+CD57+ T cells in acquired aplastic anemia. Turning to the study itself: Average DNA yield from sorted CD4+ and CD8+ cells was about 3 ug. Study-wide results and caveats: No significant patient-versus-control difference appeared in CD8+ Simpson's diversity. The same twenty-nine CD8+ CDR3 sequences occurred in patients and in controls.

Selection for sequencing was limited to patients who had shown CD8+CD57+ cell expansion by flow cytometry. With no exception, the patients had severe acquired aplastic anemia. The source is a human donor with aplastic anemia. Sequencing was performed on sorted CD4+, CD8+, or CD8+CD57+ T cells (not recorded which) from PBMCs. This chain connects TRBV27 to TRBJ1-1, with D hard to call. The CDR3 region has the DNA TGTGCCAGCAGTTCATCGAGAGGGACTGAAGCTTTCTTT. Protein product: CASSSSRGTEAFF.